Listed below are T cell receptor beta chains from one sample, sequenced in a study of CD8 T cells in ankylosing spondylitis. TCRdb re-analysed the 5' RACE reads in MiXCR, keeping a single row per CDR3 protein. The sample records roughly 450,000 distinct CDR3 sequences, roughly 25% being singletons. The sequenced material came from blood, either unsorted or a sorted T cell fraction (not recorded which). The origin of the receptors is a male donor with ankylosing spondylitis. Both conserved end residues are part of each CDR3. A D gene is named only where the DNA matches it firmly. Some rows mark clone size as missing; the rest say once, few, many or name a class of expanded clone.

>TRBJ2-3|-|-|TRBV5-1
TGCGCCAGCAGCCCTCTAGGCGGAGGCACAGATACGCAGTATTTT
CASSPLGGGTDTQYF
>TRBJ1-2|-|few|TRBV20-1
TGCAGTGGACAGGACAACTATGGCTACACCTTC
CSGQDNYGYTF
>TRBJ2-3|-|few|TRBV5-1
TGCGCCAGCAGCTTGGGTCCCCTTCCACCCCTGACACACGATACGCAGTATTTT
CASSLGPLPPLTHDTQYF
>TRBJ1-6|TRBD1|-|TRBV10-1
TGCGCCAACAGCTTGGACAGGGGTGATTCACCCCTCCACTTT
CANSLDRGDSPLHF
>TRBJ2-2|TRBD2|few|TRBV5-1
TGCGCCAGCAGCTCCGGGACTAGCGGCCACACCGGGGAGCTGTTTTTT
CASSSGTSGHTGELFF
>TRBJ2-1|TRBD2|many|TRBV29-1
TGCAGCGCCGTTCTAGCGGGAGATGAGCAGTTCTTC
CSAVLAGDEQFF
>TRBJ2-7|TRBD2|few|TRBV20-1
TGCAGTGCTCCGGAGGGGACTAGCGGAAACTACGAGCAGTACTTC
CSAPEGTSGNYEQYF
>TRBJ2-5|-|few|TRBV14
TGTGCCAGCAGCCAAGTGGCTAGCTGGGGAGAGACCCAGTACTTC
CASSQVASWGETQYF
>TRBJ2-5|TRBD2|few|TRBV4-2
TGTGCCAGCAGCCAAGGAGGGCTAGCGGAAGAGACCCAGTACTTC
CASSQGGLAEETQYF
>TRBJ2-2|TRBD1|-|TRBV5-1
TGCGCCAGCAGCTTGATGGGACAGGGCCGCACCGGGGAGCTGTTTTTT
CASSLMGQGRTGELFF
>TRBJ2-1|TRBD2|-|TRBV2
TGTGCCAGCAGTCCGACCGGCTTAGCGGGGAGCTCCTACAATGAGCAGTTCTTC
CASSPTGLAGSSYNEQFF
>TRBJ2-1|TRBD2|medium-sized|TRBV12-3/TRBV12-4
TGTGCCAGCAGTCCCCTTCTGAGACTAGCGGGTTACAATGAGCAGTTCTTC
CASSPLLRLAGYNEQFF
>TRBJ1-1|-|-|TRBV11-3
TGTGCCAGCAGCGCCCGCCCCAGGAAGGGCACTGAAGCTTTCTTT
CASSARPRKGTEAFF
>TRBJ2-3|-|-|TRBV2
TGTGGTGGAGGGTATAGCACAGATACGCAGTATTTT
CGGGYSTDTQYF
>TRBJ2-7|TRBD1|-|TRBV5-1
TGCGCCAGCAGCTCTGGGACAGGGGGCTACGAGCAGTACTTC
CASSSGTGGYEQYF
>TRBJ1-6|-|many|TRBV12-3/TRBV12-4
TGTGCCAGCAGTTTAAGGGGGGATAATTCACCCCTCCACTTT
CASSLRGDNSPLHF
>TRBJ2-7|-|-|TRBV7-9
TGTGCCAGCAGCCCCCGGGGGACCTACGAGCAGTACTTC
CASSPRGTYEQYF
>TRBJ2-5|-|few|TRBV3-1
TGTGCCAGCAGCCATAACTCGCTCCAAGAGACCCAGTACTTC
CASSHNSLQETQYF
>TRBJ1-5|TRBD1|-|TRBV7-2
TGTGCCAGTACCCCAGGGGACAGTAGCAATCAGCCCCAGCATTTT
CASTPGDSSNQPQHF
>TRBJ2-5|TRBD2|-|TRBV15
TGTGCCACCAGCAGAGATGCGGGAGTCGAGACCCAGTACTTC
CATSRDAGVETQYF
>TRBJ1-5|-|-|TRBV28
TGTGCCAGCAGAAAGGGGTTGAGTAATCAGCCCCAGCATTTT
CASRKGLSNQPQHF
>TRBJ2-1|-|-|TRBV14
TGTGCCAGCAGCCCGGGACGCTTCACCGAGCAGTTCTTC
CASSPGRFTEQFF
>TRBJ2-2|-|few|TRBV20-1
TGCAGTGCTAGGCCTAGCGCGAACACCGGGGAGCTGTTTTTT
CSARPSANTGELFF
>TRBJ2-3|TRBD2|many|TRBV29-1
TGCAGCGTTCGGGCTAGCGGGATGGATACGCAGTATTTT
CSVRASGMDTQYF
>TRBJ1-1|TRBD1|-|TRBV3-1
TGTGCCAGCAGCCAACCCGGACAGGGGGTCACTGAAGCTTTCTTT
CASSQPGQGVTEAFF
>TRBJ2-7|-|many|TRBV20-1
TGCAGTGCTCCCGGGACACTCCTGGAGCAGTACTTC
CSAPGTLLEQYF
>TRBJ1-1|-|many|TRBV5-1
TGCGCCAGCAGCTTGAATAGTTGGCAGGCCGCTGAAGCTTTCTTT
CASSLNSWQAAEAFF
>TRBJ2-3|TRBD2|-|TRBV7-6
TGTGCCAGCAGTACACCGGGACTAGCGACAGATACGCAGTATTTT
CASSTPGLATDTQYF
>TRBJ2-1|-|-|TRBV21-1
TGTGCCAGCAGCCCCCTTTGGCGTCAGGAGCAGTTCTTC
CASSPLWRQEQFF
>TRBJ2-1|-|few|TRBV7-9
TGTGCCAGCAGCACTAGCCCGCTCTACAATGAGCAGTTCTTC
CASSTSPLYNEQFF
>TRBJ1-4|-|-|TRBV5-1
TGCGCCAGCAGCCCGGGGGGGACGGAAGTGGAACTGTTTTTT
CASSPGGTEVELFF
>TRBJ1-4|-|-|TRBV6-2/TRBV6-3
TGTGCCAGCAGACCCGAGATTCACCGCTACCCCTCGTTT
CASRPEIHRYPSF
>TRBJ2-3|-|-|TRBV11-2
TGTGCCAGCAGCCCCACATGGACAGATACGCAGTATTTT
CASSPTWTDTQYF
>TRBJ2-1|-|few|TRBV12-5
TGTGCTAGTGGTTTGGCTGACGTGTCGGAGCAGTTCTTC
CASGLADVSEQFF
>TRBJ1-3|TRBD1|-|TRBV5-6
TGTGCCAGCAGCTTGGTGGACAGGGGACCGGGAAACACCATATATTTT
CASSLVDRGPGNTIYF
>TRBJ2-5|-|-|TRBV11-2
TGTGCCAGCAGCAAAGATCCAGGGGGGGGGACCCAGTACTTC
CASSKDPGGGTQYF
>TRBJ1-1|-|-|TRBV5-6
TGTGCCAGCAGCCTCCGGGACACAGAGAACACTGAAGCTTTCTTT
CASSLRDTENTEAFF
>TRBJ2-6|TRBD2|-|TRBV14
TGTGCCAGCAGCCTTGGTAGCGGGACCTCTGGGGCCAACGTCCTGACTTTC
CASSLGSGTSGANVLTF
>TRBJ2-1|-|-|TRBV7-9
TGTGCCAGCAGCTTAGACGTAGGGGGTGAGCAGTTCTTC
CASSLDVGGEQFF
>TRBJ1-2|-|-|TRBV4-1
TGCACCAGCAGCCCAAGGGACGAGTATGGCTACACCTTC
CTSSPRDEYGYTF
>TRBJ2-5|TRBD1|few|TRBV2
TGTGCCAGCAATAAACAGGGGGCCCAAGAGACCCAGTACTTC
CASNKQGAQETQYF
>TRBJ2-7|-|few|TRBV27
TGTGCCAGCAGTTCGACATGGACAGTCTACGAGCAGTACTTC
CASSSTWTVYEQYF
>TRBJ2-1|TRBD2|-|TRBV5-1
TGCGCCAGCAGCTTGGGTGGTAGCGGGAGGAATAATGAGCAGTTCTTC
CASSLGGSGRNNEQFF
>TRBJ2-1|-|-|TRBV12-3/TRBV12-4
TGTGCCAGCAAAAGGCAGGCTTCCTACAATGAGCAGTTCTTC
CASKRQASYNEQFF
>TRBJ2-3|-|many|TRBV28
TGTGCCAGCAGCCCTGAGGTTCTGAGACGGTCACAGACGGATACGCAGTATTTT
CASSPEVLRRSQTDTQYF
>TRBJ1-1|-|-|TRBV12-3/TRBV12-4
TGTGCCAGCAGTTTTCGGAGGGGTAGGGCTTTCTTT
CASSFRRGRAFF
>TRBJ2-1|-|-|TRBV20-1
TGCAGTGCTAGAGATCCCCGGAGGTCCACCGGGGGTTACAATGAGCAGTTCTTC
CSARDPRRSTGGYNEQFF
>TRBJ2-5|-|-|TRBV10-3
TGTGCCATCAGCCCCGGGTTACAAGAGACCCAGTACTTC
CAISPGLQETQYF
>TRBJ1-1|-|-|TRBV6-1
TGTGCCAGCAGTAGGGTTGGGACCACTGAAGCTTTCTTT
CASSRVGTTEAFF
>TRBJ2-3|TRBD2|many|TRBV7-9
TGTGCCAGCAGCTTTCGACTAGCGACAGATACGCAGTATTTT
CASSFRLATDTQYF
>TRBJ1-1|-|-|TRBV5-1
TGCGCCAGCAGCTTGACTGGGACACAGAGAAGGACTTTCTTT
CASSLTGTQRRTFF
>TRBJ2-1|-|few|TRBV5-1
TGCGCCAGCAGCTTGGGGGAGCCGGTTAATGAGCAGTTCTTC
CASSLGEPVNEQFF
>TRBJ1-1|-|-|TRBV3-1
TGTGCCAGCAGCCGCCCAAGCACTGAAGCTTTCTTT
CASSRPSTEAFF
>TRBJ2-5|-|few|TRBV20-1
TGCAGTGCTAGAGATTGGCAACCCGAGAGGATGTTAACCCAGTACTTC
CSARDWQPERMLTQYF
>TRBJ1-1|-|many|TRBV12-3/TRBV12-4
TGTGCCAGCAGTTTAAAGGGCGACACTGAAGCTTTCTTT
CASSLKGDTEAFF